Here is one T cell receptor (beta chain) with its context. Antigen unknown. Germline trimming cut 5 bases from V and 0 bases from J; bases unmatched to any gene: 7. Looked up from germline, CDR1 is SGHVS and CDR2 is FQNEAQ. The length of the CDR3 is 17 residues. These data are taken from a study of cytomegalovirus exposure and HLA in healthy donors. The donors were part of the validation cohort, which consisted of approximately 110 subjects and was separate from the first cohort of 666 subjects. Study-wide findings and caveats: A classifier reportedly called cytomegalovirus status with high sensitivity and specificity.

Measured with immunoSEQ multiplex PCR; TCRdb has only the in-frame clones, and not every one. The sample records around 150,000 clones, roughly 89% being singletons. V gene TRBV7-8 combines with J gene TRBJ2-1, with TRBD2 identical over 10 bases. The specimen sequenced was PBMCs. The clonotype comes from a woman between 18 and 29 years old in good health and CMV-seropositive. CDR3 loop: CASSPGLAVSSYNEQFF. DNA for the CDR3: TGTGCCAGCAGCCCCGGACTAGCGGTTAGCTCCTACAATGAGCAGTTCTTC.